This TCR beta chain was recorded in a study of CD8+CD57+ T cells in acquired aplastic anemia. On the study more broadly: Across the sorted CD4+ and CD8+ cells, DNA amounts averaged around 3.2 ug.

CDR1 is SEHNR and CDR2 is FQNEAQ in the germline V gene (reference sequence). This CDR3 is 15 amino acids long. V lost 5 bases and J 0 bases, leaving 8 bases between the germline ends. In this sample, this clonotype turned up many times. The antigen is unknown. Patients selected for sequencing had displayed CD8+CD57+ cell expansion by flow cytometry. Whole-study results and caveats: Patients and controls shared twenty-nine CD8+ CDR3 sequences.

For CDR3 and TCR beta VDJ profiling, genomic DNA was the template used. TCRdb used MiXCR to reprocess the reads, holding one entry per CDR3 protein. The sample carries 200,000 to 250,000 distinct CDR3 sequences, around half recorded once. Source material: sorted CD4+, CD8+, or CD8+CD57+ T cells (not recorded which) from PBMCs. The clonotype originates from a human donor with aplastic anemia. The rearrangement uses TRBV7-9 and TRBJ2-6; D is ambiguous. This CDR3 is CASSRLSSGANVLTF. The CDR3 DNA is TGTGCCAGCAGCCGACTGTCCTCTGGGGCCAACGTCCTGACTTTC.